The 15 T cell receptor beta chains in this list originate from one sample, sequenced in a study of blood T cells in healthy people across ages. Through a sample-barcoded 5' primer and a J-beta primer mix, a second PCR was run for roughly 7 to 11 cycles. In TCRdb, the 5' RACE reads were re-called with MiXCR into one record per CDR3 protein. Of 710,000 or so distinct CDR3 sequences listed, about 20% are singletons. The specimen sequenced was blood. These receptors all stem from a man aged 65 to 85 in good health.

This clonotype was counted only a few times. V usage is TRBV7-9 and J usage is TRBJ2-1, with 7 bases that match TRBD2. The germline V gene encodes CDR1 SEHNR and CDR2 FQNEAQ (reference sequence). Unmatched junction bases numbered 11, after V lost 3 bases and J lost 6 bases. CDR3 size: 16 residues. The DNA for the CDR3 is TGTGCCAGCAGCTTCGGTCTCCTTAGCGGGTTCAATGAGCAGTTCTTC. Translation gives CASSFGLLSGFNEQFF.

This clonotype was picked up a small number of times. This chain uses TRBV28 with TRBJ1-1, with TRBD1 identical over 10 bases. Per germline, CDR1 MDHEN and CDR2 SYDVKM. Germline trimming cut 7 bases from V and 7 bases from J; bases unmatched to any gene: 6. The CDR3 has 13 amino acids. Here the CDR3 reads CASNSGTGDEAFF. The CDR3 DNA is TGTGCCAGCAACTCCGGGACAGGGGATGAAGCTTTCTTT.

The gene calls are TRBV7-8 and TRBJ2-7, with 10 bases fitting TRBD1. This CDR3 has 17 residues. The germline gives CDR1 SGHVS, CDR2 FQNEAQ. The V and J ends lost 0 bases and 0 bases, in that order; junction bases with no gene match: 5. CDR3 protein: CASSLAGTGAISYEQYF. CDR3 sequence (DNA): TGTGCCAGCAGCTTAGCGGGGACAGGGGCCATCTCCTACGAGCAGTACTTC. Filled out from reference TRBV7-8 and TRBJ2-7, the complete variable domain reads GAGVSQSPRYKVAKRGQDVALRCDPISGHVSLFWYQQALGQGPEFLTYFQNEAQLDKSGLPSDRFFAERPEGSVSTLKIQRTQQEDSAVYLCASSLAGTGAISYEQYFGPGTRLTVT.

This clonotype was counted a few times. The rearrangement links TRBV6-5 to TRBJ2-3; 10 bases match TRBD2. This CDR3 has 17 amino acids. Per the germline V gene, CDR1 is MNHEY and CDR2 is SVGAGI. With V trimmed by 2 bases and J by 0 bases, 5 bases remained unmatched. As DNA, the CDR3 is TGTGCCAGCAGTTACCTGTCTAGCGGGGGTAGCACAGATACGCAGTATTTT. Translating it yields CASSYLSSGGSTDTQYF.

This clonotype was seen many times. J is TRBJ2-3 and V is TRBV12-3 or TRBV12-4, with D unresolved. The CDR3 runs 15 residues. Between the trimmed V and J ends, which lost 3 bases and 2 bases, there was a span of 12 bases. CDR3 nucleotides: TGTGCCAGCAGTTTTAGGTCTTCCTTCACAGATACGCAGTATTTT. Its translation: CASSFRSSFTDTQYF.

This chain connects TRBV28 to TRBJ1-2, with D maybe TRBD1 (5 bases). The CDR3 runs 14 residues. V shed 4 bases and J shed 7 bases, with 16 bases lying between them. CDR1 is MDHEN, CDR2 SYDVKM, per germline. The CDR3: CASSSQAREGGYTF. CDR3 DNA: TGTGCCAGCAGTTCCCAGGCCAGGGAGGGTGGCTACACCTTC.

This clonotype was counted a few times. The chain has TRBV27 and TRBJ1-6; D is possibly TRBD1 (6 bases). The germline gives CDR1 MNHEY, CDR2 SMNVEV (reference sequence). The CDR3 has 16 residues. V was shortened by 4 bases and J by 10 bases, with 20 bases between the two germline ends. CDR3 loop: CASSSRDTVGGSPLHF. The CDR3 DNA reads TGTGCCAGCAGTTCCCGGGACACCGTCGGGGGATCACCCCTCCACTTT.

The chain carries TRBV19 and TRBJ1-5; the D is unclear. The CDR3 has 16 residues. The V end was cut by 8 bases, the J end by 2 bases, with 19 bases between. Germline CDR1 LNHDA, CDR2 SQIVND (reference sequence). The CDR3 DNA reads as TGTGCCAGTGTCAGGTCCGGGTTCTCTGGCAATCAGCCCCAGCATTTT. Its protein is CASVRSGFSGNQPQHF.

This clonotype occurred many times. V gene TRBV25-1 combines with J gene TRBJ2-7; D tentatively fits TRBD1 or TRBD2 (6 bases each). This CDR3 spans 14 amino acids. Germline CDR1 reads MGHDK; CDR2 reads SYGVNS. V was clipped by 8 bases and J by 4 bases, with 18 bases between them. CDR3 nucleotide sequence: TGTGCCAGCGGCAGAGGGGGGAAACCTTACGAGCAGTACTTC. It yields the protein CASGRGGKPYEQYF.

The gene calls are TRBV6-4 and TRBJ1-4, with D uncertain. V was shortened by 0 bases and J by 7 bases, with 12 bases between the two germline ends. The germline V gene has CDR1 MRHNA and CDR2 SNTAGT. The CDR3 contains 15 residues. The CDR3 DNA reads TGTGCCAGCAGTGACTCGGGGAACCGGTTTGAAAAACTGTTTTTT. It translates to CASSDSGNRFEKLFF.

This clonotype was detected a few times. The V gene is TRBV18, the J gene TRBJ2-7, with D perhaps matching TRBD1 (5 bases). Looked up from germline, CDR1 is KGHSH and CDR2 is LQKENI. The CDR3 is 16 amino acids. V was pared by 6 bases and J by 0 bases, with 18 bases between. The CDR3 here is CASSITRGPSSYEQYF. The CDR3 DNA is TGTGCCAGCTCGATCACAAGGGGCCCGAGCTCCTACGAGCAGTACTTC.

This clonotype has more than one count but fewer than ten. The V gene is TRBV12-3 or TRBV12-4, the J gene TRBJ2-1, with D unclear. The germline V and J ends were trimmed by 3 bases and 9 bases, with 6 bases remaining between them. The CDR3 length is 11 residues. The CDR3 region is CASSFRAEQFF. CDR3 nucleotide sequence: TGTGCCAGCAGTTTTCGCGCTGAGCAGTTCTTC.

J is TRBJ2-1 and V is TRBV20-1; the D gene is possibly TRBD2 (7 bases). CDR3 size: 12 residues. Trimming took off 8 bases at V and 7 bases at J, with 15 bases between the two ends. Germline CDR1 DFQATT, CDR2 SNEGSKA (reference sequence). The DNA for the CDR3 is TGCAGTCGGGGAGGGCAGGGGAATGAGCAGTTCTTC. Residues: CSRGGQGNEQFF.

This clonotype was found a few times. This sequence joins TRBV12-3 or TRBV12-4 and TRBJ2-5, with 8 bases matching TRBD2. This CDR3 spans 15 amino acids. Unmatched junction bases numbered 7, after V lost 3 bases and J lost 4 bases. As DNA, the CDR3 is TGTGCCAGCAGTTTTCCCGGGCGGGGGGTAGAGACCCAGTACTTC. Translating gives CASSFPGRGVETQYF.

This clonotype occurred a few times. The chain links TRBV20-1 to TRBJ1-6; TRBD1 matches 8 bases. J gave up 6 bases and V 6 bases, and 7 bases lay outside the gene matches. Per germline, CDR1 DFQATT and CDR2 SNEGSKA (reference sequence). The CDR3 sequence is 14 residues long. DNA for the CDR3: TGCAGTGCCGTCGGACAGGGAGGTAATTCACCCCTCCACTTT. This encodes CSAVGQGGNSPLHF.